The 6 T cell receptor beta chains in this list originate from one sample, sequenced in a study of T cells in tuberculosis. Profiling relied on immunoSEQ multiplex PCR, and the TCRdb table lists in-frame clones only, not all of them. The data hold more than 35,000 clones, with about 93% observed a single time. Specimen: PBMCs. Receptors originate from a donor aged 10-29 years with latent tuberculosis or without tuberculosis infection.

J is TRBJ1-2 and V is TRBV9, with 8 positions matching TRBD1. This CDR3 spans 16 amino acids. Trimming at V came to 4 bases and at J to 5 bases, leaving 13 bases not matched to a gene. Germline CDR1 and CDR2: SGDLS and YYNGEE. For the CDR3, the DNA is TGTGCCAGCAGCCCCCCAAGGGACAGGCCATGGTATGGCTACACCTTC. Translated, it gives CASSPPRDRPWYGYTF.

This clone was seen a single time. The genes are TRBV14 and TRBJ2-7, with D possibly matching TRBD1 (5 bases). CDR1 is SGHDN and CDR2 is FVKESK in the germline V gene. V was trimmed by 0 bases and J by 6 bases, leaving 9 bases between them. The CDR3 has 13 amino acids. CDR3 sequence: CASSQDRVREQYF. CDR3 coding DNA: TGTGCCAGCAGCCAAGACAGGGTTCGCGAGCAGTACTTC.

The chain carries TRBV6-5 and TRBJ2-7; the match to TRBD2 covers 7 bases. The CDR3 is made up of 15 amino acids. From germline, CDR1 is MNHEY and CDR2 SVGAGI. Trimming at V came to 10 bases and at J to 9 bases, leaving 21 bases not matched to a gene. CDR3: CANSPSAGVPQGQYF. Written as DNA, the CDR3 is TGTGCCAACTCTCCATCCGCGGGGGTGCCGCAGGGGCAGTACTTC.

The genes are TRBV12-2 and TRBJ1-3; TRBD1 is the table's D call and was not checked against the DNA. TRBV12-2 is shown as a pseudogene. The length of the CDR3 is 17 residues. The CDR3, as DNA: TGTGCAAGTCGCCTCGGGCAGACAGCGAATACTGGAAACACCATATATTTT. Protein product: CASRLGQTANTGNTIYF.

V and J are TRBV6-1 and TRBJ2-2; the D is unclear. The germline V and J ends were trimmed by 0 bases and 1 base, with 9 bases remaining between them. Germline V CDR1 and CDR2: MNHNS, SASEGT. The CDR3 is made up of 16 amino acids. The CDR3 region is CASSEAEEVNTGELFF. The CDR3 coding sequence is TGTGCCAGCAGTGAAGCAGAAGAGGTGAACACCGGGGAGCTGTTTTTT.

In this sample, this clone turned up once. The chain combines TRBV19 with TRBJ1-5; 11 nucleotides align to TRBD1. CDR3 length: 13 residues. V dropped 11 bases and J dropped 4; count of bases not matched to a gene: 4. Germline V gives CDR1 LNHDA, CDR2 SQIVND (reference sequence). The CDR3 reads CAGGQGVNQPQHF. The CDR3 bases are TGTGCCGGGGGACAGGGGGTAAATCAGCCCCAGCATTTT. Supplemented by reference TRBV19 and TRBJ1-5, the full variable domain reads DGGITQSPKYLFRKEGQNVTLSCEQNLNHDAMYWYRQDPGQGLRLIYYSQIVNDFQKGDIAEGYSVSREKKESFPLTVTSAQKNPTAFYLCAGGQGVNQPQHFGDGTRLSIL.